Following are 10 T cell receptor beta chains from one sample sequenced in a study of post-analysis software for immune sequencing data. These receptors' antigens are unknown. Study-level points and caveats: Included in a set of a handful of TRBV segments more frequent in patients than controls were TRBV5-6, TRBV5-1 and TRBV20-1.

Unique-molecular-identifier-tagged TCR beta cDNA libraries were used. In TCRdb, the PCR reads were re-called with MiXCR into one record per CDR3 protein. Among about 820,000 distinct CDR3 sequences listed, roughly 58% were seen once. The specimen was blood. These TCRs come from a girl aged 10-17 years with multiple sclerosis.

This clonotype was counted only a few times. The chain uses TRBV5-1 and TRBJ2-1, with D perhaps matching TRBD2 (6 bases). Trimming cost V 3 bases and J 6 bases, with 22 bases left between them. This CDR3 contains 17 residues. CDR1 is SGHRS and CDR2 is YFSETQ in the germline V gene. CDR3 nucleotide sequence: TGCGCCAGCAGCTCCTTTCCGGGAGACGCTCTGTTCAATGAGCAGTTCTTC. Its protein product is CASSSFPGDALFNEQFF.

CDR3 sequence: CASSPIGFGEQYF. For the CDR3, the DNA is TGTGCCAGCAGCCCCATTGGGTTTGGAGAGCAGTACTTC. The rearrangement links TRBV14 to TRBJ2-7; D remains unclear. The germline V gene has CDR1 SGHDN and CDR2 FVKESK. Trimming left V 4 bases short and J 7 bases short, with 14 bases between. This CDR3 has 13 residues.

The rearrangement joins TRBV12-3 or TRBV12-4 to TRBJ1-5; the D gene is possibly TRBD1 (6 bases). V lost 6 bases, J lost 2 bases, and 17 bases lay in between. This CDR3 is built from 16 residues. The DNA for the CDR3 is TGTGCCAGCAGAGCCAAAGGGGGGGCTGGCAATCAGCCCCAGCATTTT. It yields the protein CASRAKGGAGNQPQHF.

The CDR3 DNA reads TGTGCCAGCAGCCAAATGGTAGCGGGAGAGACCCAGTACTTC. This translates into CASSQMVAGETQYF. This chain connects TRBV3-1 to TRBJ2-5; 7 nucleotides match TRBD2. Trimming removed 2 bases from V and 4 bases from J; junction bases left unmatched: 4. This CDR3 region has 14 residues. The germline V gene has CDR1 LGHDT and CDR2 YNNKEL (reference sequence).

This clonotype was picked up a small number of times. V and J are TRBV7-9 and TRBJ2-7; D unclear. CDR1 and CDR2 from the germline V gene are SEHNR and FQNEAQ (reference sequence). Trimming pared 1 base from V and 2 bases from J, leaving 9 bases between. CDR3 length: 14 amino acids. The CDR3, as DNA: TGTGCCAGCAGCTTAGTGGCGACCCCCTACGAGCAGTACTTC. Translated, it gives CASSLVATPYEQYF.

The chain combines TRBV12-3 or TRBV12-4 with TRBJ2-3; the match to TRBD2 covers 10 bases. There are 15 residues in the CDR3. With 6 bases clipped from V and 5 bases from J, the junction kept 8 bases outside the gene matches. For the CDR3, the DNA is TGTGCCAGCAGCCCGAGCGGGGGGGCAAAAGATACGCAGTATTTT. Protein sequence: CASSPSGGAKDTQYF.

This chain links TRBV2 with TRBJ2-3; D uncertain. CDR3 size: 14 residues. CDR1 and CDR2 (germline): SNHLY, FYNNEI. The V end was cut by 1 base, the J end by 2 bases, with 7 bases between. CDR3 coding DNA: TGTGCCAGCAGTGAAGATGGGGTCACAGATACGCAGTATTTT. This gives the protein CASSEDGVTDTQYF.

The V gene is TRBV2, the J gene TRBJ1-5; D is unresolved. The CDR3 sequence is 15 residues long. Germline CDR1 reads SNHLY; CDR2 reads FYNNEI. Trimming shortened V by 2 bases and J by 3 bases, and 11 bases separated the two germline ends. Written as DNA, the CDR3 is TGTGCCAGCAGTGAAAAACAGTTTCCCAATCAGCCCCAGCATTTT. Encoded protein: CASSEKQFPNQPQHF.

This clonotype was found many times. V gene TRBV10-3 combines with J gene TRBJ2-7, with D possibly matching TRBD2 (7 bases). Germline CDR1 reads ENHRY; CDR2 reads SYGVKD. The CDR3 covers 14 residues. V lost 5 bases and J lost 6, with 17 bases in between. CDR3 region: CAISRGDTKGEQYF. The CDR3, as DNA: TGTGCCATCAGTCGGGGGGACACCAAGGGCGAGCAGTACTTC.

This clonotype was counted only a few times. The chain uses TRBV29-1 and TRBJ2-1; D is undetermined. V was cut by 2 bases and J by 10 bases, with 9 bases left in between. CDR1 and CDR2 from the germline V gene are SQVTM and ANQGSEA. This CDR3 spans 11 amino acids. This chain's CDR3 is CSVELYSEQFF. The CDR3 DNA reads TGCAGCGTTGAACTGTACAGCGAGCAGTTCTTC.